The T cell receptor beta chain described here comes from a study of cytomegalovirus exposure and HLA in healthy donors. Findings and limits, study-wide: A prior analysis recorded that most TCR beta V segments were productive about 87% or about 30% of the time. Overall, roughly 170 TCR beta chains were annotated as cytomegalovirus-associated.

Details on this clone: Antigen: not known.

Trimming left V 6 bases short and J 3 bases short, with 14 bases between. From germline, CDR1 is GTSNPN and CDR2 SVGIG (reference sequence). The CDR3 contains 13 residues. The PCR made use of 60 Vbeta and 13 Jbeta primers. TCRdb keeps only in-frame clones here, not all; method: immunoSEQ multiplex PCR. Found here are just over 95,000 clones, about 77% of them singletons; the top ten hold 4.9%. Sequenced material: PBMCs. The TCR was taken from a woman aged 40 to 50 in good health and CMV-seronegative. This sequence joins TRBV30 and TRBJ1-2; D perhaps matches TRBD1 (5 bases). The CDR3, as DNA: TGTGCCTGCTTCGGGGGGTGGGACTATGGCTACACCTTC. Its translation: CACFGGWDYGYTF.